Listed here are 5 T cell receptor beta chains from one sample, sequenced in a study of blood T cell repertoires in COVID-19. Generated by immunoSEQ multiplex PCR, the TCRdb table keeps only in-frame clones and is missing some. Seen here are 130,000 to 150,000 clones, 84% observed once, and the top ten hold approximately 5%. Specimen: peripheral blood. These receptors all come from a human donor in a cohort sampled during active COVID-19.

This sequence joins TRBV5-1 and TRBJ2-7; 9 bases fit TRBD1. CDR3 length equals 14 residues. CDR1 is SGHRS, CDR2 YFSETQ, per germline. Unmatched junction bases numbered 6, after V lost 4 bases and J lost 4 bases. CDR3 loop: CASSQDRGVYEQYF. The CDR3 DNA reads TGCGCCAGCAGCCAGGACAGGGGCGTATACGAGCAGTACTTC.

The chain employs TRBV28 and TRBJ1-2; a possible D gene is TRBD1 (6 bases). This CDR3 contains 14 residues. V was pared by 10 bases and J by 0 bases, with 15 bases between. Germline lookup yields CDR1 MDHEN and CDR2 SYDVKM. DNA of the CDR3: TGTGCCACCCGCGGGGGCGGAACTAACTATGGCTACACCTTC. This encodes CATRGGGTNYGYTF.

CDR3 amino acids: CASSLSARGASYEQYF. The CDR3 region has the DNA TGTGCCAGCAGTTTATCGGCGCGGGGGGCCTCCTACGAGCAGTACTTC. The chain carries TRBV27 and TRBJ2-7; 8 nucleotides match TRBD2. V was clipped by 0 bases and J by 0 bases; unmatched bases: 4. The CDR3 covers 16 residues. CDR1 and CDR2 from the germline V gene are MNHEY and SMNVEV (reference sequence).

The V call is TRBV4-2, the J call TRBJ2-5; the D gene is possibly TRBD2 (6 bases). The CDR3 totals 15 residues. From germline, CDR1 is LGHNA and CDR2 YNFKEQ. The V and J ends lost 1 base and 1 base respectively, with 10 bases between them. The CDR3 loop is CASSQGAGTQETQYF. The CDR3 DNA reads TGTGCCAGCAGCCAAGGGGCGGGGACCCAAGAGACCCAGTACTTC.

This chain uses TRBV28 with TRBJ2-7; 9 bases match TRBD1. Per germline, CDR1 MDHEN and CDR2 SYDVKM. V lost 7 bases and J lost 4; bases outside the gene matches: 8. The CDR3 spans 14 residues. CDR3 nucleotide sequence: TGTGCCAGCACCGAGGGACAGGGACCTTACGAGCAGTACTTC. It yields the protein CASTEGQGPYEQYF.